The next 10 T cell receptor beta chains were all read from a single sample in a study of CD8 T cells in ankylosing spondylitis. TCRdb used MiXCR to reprocess the 5' RACE reads, holding one entry per CDR3 protein. Among 120,000 or so distinct CDR3 sequences listed, approximately 13% were seen once. Input material: blood, either unsorted or a sorted T cell fraction (not recorded which). Every receptor here comes from a female donor with ankylosing spondylitis or in good health (not recorded which).

This clonotype was seen a few times. This chain connects TRBV20-1 to TRBJ1-4, with D hard to call. The ends were cut back, 6 bases at V and 4 bases at J, with 12 bases in the middle. The CDR3 loop spans 13 amino acids. Per germline, CDR1 DFQATT and CDR2 SNEGSKA (reference sequence). CDR3 in DNA: TGCAGTGCCCAGCCCGGGTTTAATGAAAAACTGTTTTTT. It translates to CSAQPGFNEKLFF.

The gene calls are TRBV5-5 and TRBJ2-7, with TRBD1 identical over 8 bases. The germline V gene has CDR1 SGHKS and CDR2 YYEKEE (reference sequence). The CDR3 loop spans 16 amino acids. V shed 0 bases and J 0 bases; nucleotides not matched to a gene: 5. The CDR3, as DNA: TGTGCCAGCAGCTTGGCGGCAGGGGGCTACTCCTACGAGCAGTACTTC. Protein sequence: CASSLAAGGYSYEQYF.

This clonotype has more than one count but fewer than ten. The rearrangement links TRBV3-1 to TRBJ2-3, with 7 positions matching TRBD1. Trimming took 2 bases from V and 3 from J; bases not matched to a gene: 14. The CDR3 covers 18 residues. Germline values: CDR1 LGHDT, CDR2 YNNKEL (reference sequence). The CDR3 DNA reads TGTGCCAGCAGCCAAAGCCGGACAGGCCCAGTGGTGACAGATACGCAGTATTTT. Amino acids: CASSQSRTGPVVTDTQYF.

This clonotype was seen at least ten times. The V gene is TRBV20-1, the J gene TRBJ2-3, with D hard to call. The CDR3 is 13 amino acids. From germline, CDR1 is DFQATT and CDR2 SNEGSKA (reference sequence). Trimming removed 0 bases from V and 8 bases from J, with 12 bases in between. Here the CDR3 reads CSARDPPPTTQYF. The CDR3 DNA follows: TGCAGTGCTAGAGATCCGCCACCCACTACGCAGTATTTT.

The V and J genes are TRBV5-1 and TRBJ2-7; 10 bases align to TRBD2. This CDR3 has 16 residues. Germline CDR1 is SGHRS and CDR2 is YFSETQ. With V trimmed by 3 bases and J by 2 bases, 8 bases remained unmatched. The CDR3 protein is CASSWFTSGVTYEQYF. In DNA form, the CDR3 reads TGCGCCAGCAGCTGGTTCACTAGCGGGGTCACCTACGAGCAGTACTTC.

This clonotype was recorded a few times. V is TRBV5-1 and J is TRBJ2-7, with D perhaps matching TRBD1 (6 bases). The germline V gene has CDR1 SGHRS and CDR2 YFSETQ. This CDR3 contains 14 residues. The V end was cut by 5 bases, the J end by 6 bases, with 18 bases between. In DNA, the CDR3 is TGCGCCAGCAGTCCCGGGACAACTCTACCCGAGCAGTACTTC. Residues: CASSPGTTLPEQYF.

This clonotype has just a few counts. This chain links TRBV20-1 with TRBJ2-5; D possibly corresponds to TRBD1 (6 bases). The CDR3 is made up of 14 amino acids. CDR1 is DFQATT, CDR2 SNEGSKA, per germline (reference sequence). V was clipped by 0 bases and J by 5 bases, with 13 bases between them. The CDR3 loop reads CSARDGTPRETQYF. The DNA of the CDR3 is TGCAGTGCTAGAGATGGGACACCTAGGGAGACCCAGTACTTC.

This clonotype was recorded at least ten times. The chain has TRBV7-8 and TRBJ1-4; TRBD1 matches 7 bases. CDR3 length equals 16 residues. The junction had 10 bases not matched to a gene; V was cut back by 5 bases and J by 4 bases. Germline CDR1 is SGHVS and CDR2 is FQNEAQ. The CDR3 here is CASSLGQYVGNEKLFF. Written as DNA, the CDR3 is TGTGCCAGCAGCCTGGGACAGTATGTTGGTAATGAAAAACTGTTTTTT.

This clonotype has only a few counts. This sequence joins TRBV5-1 and TRBJ2-1, with 11 bases aligning to TRBD1. The ends lost 3 bases at V and 5 bases at J; junction bases unmatched: 4. Looked up from germline, CDR1 is SGHRS and CDR2 is YFSETQ. The CDR3 has 15 amino acids. In DNA, the CDR3 is TGCGCCAGCAGCTCGGGACAGGGGGGACACAATGAGCAGTTCTTC. Protein: CASSSGQGGHNEQFF.

CDR3 protein: CASSIGISTDTQYF. CDR3 DNA sequence: TGCGCCAGCAGCATAGGGATTAGCACAGATACGCAGTATTTT. This sequence joins TRBV5-1 and TRBJ2-3; no firm D call. Trimming stripped 4 bases from V and 0 bases from J, with 9 bases between. CDR1 SGHRS and CDR2 YFSETQ come from the germline V gene. The CDR3 spans 14 residues.